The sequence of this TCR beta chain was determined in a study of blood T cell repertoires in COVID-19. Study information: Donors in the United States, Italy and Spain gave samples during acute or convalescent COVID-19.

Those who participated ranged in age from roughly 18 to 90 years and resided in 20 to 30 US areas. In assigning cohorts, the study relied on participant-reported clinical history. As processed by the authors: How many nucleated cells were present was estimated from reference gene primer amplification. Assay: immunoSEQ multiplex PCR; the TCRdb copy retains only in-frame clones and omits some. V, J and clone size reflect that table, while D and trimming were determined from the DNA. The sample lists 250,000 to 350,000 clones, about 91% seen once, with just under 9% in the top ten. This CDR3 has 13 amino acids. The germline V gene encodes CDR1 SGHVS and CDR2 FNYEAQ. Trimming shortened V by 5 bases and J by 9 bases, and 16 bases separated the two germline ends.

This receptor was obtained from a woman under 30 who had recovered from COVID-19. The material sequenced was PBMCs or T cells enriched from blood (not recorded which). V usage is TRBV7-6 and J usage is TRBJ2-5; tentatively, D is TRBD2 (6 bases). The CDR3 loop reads CASSPTRERAQYF. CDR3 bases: TGTGCCAGCAGCCCCACCCGGGAGAGGGCCCAGTACTTC.